This section outlines one T cell receptor beta chain sequence together with its context. This clonotype was seen more than once but under ten times. No antigen is known for it. One base away there is no much larger clone; base qualities are not given. The treatment or condition label on this specimen signifies: allogeneic hematopoietic cell transplantation with graft depleted of TCRalphabeta T cells and CD19 B cells. The transplant recipients were children given TCRalphabeta/CD19-depleted allogeneic hematopoietic cell grafts. The CDR3 spans 12 residues, from the cysteine through the phenylalanine. The DNA shown is the 36-base CDR3, in frame from base 1. V is pared back by 7 bases and J by 4 bases, with 10 bases lying between the germline termini. The protocol used for the library was PCR. Sequencing was carried out with an Illumina HiSeq 2500. TCR library preparation used molecular barcoding, with unique molecular identifiers applied to normalize quantification of the TCRbeta repertoire. TCRdb's own reprocessing of the public reads used fastp at Q25 and MiXCR and kept productive beta chains. Each entry is one CDR3 protein sequence, shown with its most common DNA and genes. Counted in this sample were fewer than 750,000 distinct CDR3 sequences; 20% to 30% of them appeared once. The ten largest clones capture around a third of the sample.

The source of the sample is a study of T-cell reconstitution after alpha-beta-depleted transplantation in children (dated by TCRdb to the mid-2010s). Background on the whole study: The study quantitatively tracked T-cell immune reconstitution after TCRalphabeta/CD19-depleted allogeneic hematopoietic cell transplantation in children using TCR repertoire profiling. Beyond this particular receptor, the publication reports: The high TCRbeta diversity at day 60 in some patients was ascribed to recipient T cells and intrathymic progenitors that had survived conditioning. Over subsequent months, a decline in hyperexpanded clone frequencies was noted, and after one year, T-cell counts and TCRbeta diversity were mostly ascribed to newly produced T cells. The apparently early recovery of alphabetaT-cell counts about two months after transplant reportedly depended on only several hundred rapidly expanded clones that came from non-depleted graft cells.

Sequenced here: PBMCs, sampled before TCRalphabeta/CD19-depleted stem cell transplant. The chain is assembled from TRBV12-3 or TRBV12-4 and TRBJ2-5; the D gene remains uncertain. The receptor's source is a boy under three years old with Wiskott-Aldrich syndrome, due to receive a stem cell transplant. The CDR3 in this case is CASTSSGETQYF. The nucleotide sequence is given as TGTGCCAGCACCAGTTCGGGAGAGACCCAGTACTTC.